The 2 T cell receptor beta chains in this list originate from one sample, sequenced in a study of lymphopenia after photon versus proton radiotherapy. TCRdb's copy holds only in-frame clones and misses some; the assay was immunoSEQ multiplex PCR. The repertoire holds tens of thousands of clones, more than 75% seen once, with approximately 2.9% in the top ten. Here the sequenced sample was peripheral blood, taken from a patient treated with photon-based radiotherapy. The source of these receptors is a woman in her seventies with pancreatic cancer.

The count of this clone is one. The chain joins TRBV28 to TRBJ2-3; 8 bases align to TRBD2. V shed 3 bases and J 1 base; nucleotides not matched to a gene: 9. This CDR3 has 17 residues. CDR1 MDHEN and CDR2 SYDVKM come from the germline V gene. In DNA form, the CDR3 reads TGTGCCAGCAGTTTTCATTTCGGGACTAGTGGCACAGATACGCAGTATTTT. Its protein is CASSFHFGTSGTDTQYF.

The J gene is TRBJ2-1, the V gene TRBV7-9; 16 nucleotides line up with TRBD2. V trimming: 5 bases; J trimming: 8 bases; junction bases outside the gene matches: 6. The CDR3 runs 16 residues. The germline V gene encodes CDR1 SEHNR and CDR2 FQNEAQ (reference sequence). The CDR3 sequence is CASSTLGLAGGDEQFF. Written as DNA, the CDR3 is TGTGCCAGCAGCACACTGGGACTAGCGGGAGGGGATGAGCAGTTCTTC.